These 28 T cell receptor beta chains share one sample of origin, sequenced in a study of T cell changes during pregnancy in multiple sclerosis. Produced via immunoSEQ multiplex PCR; TCRdb's table is partial and in-frame only. The sample lists about 42,000 clones; approximately 80% were seen once. The sample here was CD4+ T cells from peripheral blood mononuclear cells, taken before pregnancy. The receptors were sampled from a female donor with multiple sclerosis, enrolled in a pregnancy study.

As DNA, the CDR3 is TGCGCCAGCAGCGAGCAGGGGGCGGGAGATACGCAGTATTTT. Its protein is CASSEQGAGDTQYF. V gene TRBV5-1 combines with J gene TRBJ2-3; 8 bases line up with TRBD1. The CDR3 has 14 amino acids. In germline, CDR1 is SGHRS, CDR2 YFSETQ. Trimming cost V 4 bases and J 5 bases; bases outside gene matches: 6. Full variable domain (outside the CDR3, taken from reference TRBV5-1 and TRBJ2-3): KAGVTQTPRYLIKTRGQQVTLSCSPISGHRSVSWYQQTPGQGLQFLFEYFSETQRNKGNFPGRFSGRQFSNSRSEMNVSTLELGDSALYLCASSEQGAGDTQYFGPGTRLTVL.

The V and J genes are TRBV11-2 and TRBJ1-3; the match to TRBD1 covers 8 bases. J gave up 4 bases and V 4 bases, and 9 bases lay outside the gene matches. Germline V lookup: CDR1 SGHAT, CDR2 FQNNGV. The length of the CDR3 is 16 residues. CDR3 coding DNA: TGTGCCAGCAGCTCCCGGGACAGGAGGAAAGGAAACACCATATATTTT. It translates to CASSSRDRRKGNTIYF.

This clone was observed at least ten times. The rearrangement links TRBV4-2 to TRBJ2-7; 12 nucleotides line up with TRBD2. With 4 bases clipped from V and 3 bases from J, the junction kept 4 bases outside the gene matches. This CDR3 has 15 residues. CDR1 and CDR2 (germline): LGHNA, YNFKEQ. The CDR3 DNA reads TGTGCCAGCAGCCTCGAACTAGCGGGGGGCTACGAGCAGTACTTC. It encodes CASSLELAGGYEQYF.

The rearrangement joins TRBV5-1 to TRBJ2-1, with 7 bases fitting TRBD1. This CDR3 is built from 15 residues. V lost 5 bases and J lost 4; bases outside the gene matches: 9. CDR1 and CDR2 (germline): SGHRS, YFSETQ. The CDR3 is CASRETGQSYNEQFF. The DNA of the CDR3 is TGCGCCAGCAGGGAGACGGGACAGTCATACAATGAGCAGTTCTTC.

In its sample, this clone was seen a few times. Other DNA variants within this sample encode the same CDR3. J is TRBJ1-1 and V is TRBV29-1, with 7 bases lining up with TRBD1. With V trimmed by 7 bases and J by 3 bases, 5 bases remained unmatched. Germline CDR1 reads SQVTM; CDR2 reads ANQGSEA. The CDR3 covers 12 residues. CDR3 sequence: CSARQGDTEAFF. In DNA form, the CDR3 reads TGCAGCGCCCGACAGGGTGACACTGAAGCTTTCTTT.

This clone was counted between two and nine times. The chain uses TRBV2 and TRBJ1-1; possible D gene TRBD1, 5 bases. V lost 6 bases to trimming and J lost 5 bases, with 19 bases between them. Germline CDR1 SNHLY, CDR2 FYNNEI. The CDR3 extends over 15 amino acids. As DNA, the CDR3 is TGTGCCAGCAGCCCCCAGGGCCTAGGGGTTACTGAAGCTTTCTTT. It codes for CASSPQGLGVTEAFF.

This rearrangement joins TRBV19 to TRBJ1-2, with 7 bases matching TRBD1. J lost 4 bases, V lost 6 bases, and 11 bases had no gene match. Germline-derived CDR1 and CDR2 are LNHDA and SQIVND (reference sequence). The CDR3 covers 15 residues. CDR3 region: CASSINRGRAYGYTF. The CDR3 bases are TGTGCCAGTAGCATCAACAGGGGACGCGCCTATGGCTACACCTTC.

The chain combines TRBV5-4 with TRBJ1-2; 8 bases agree with TRBD1. Germline CDR1 and CDR2: SGHNT and YYREEE (reference sequence). CDR3 length equals 16 residues. V gave up 0 bases and J gave up 8 bases; unmatched junction bases: 12. CDR3 sequence: CASSLEILGTGGGYTF. The CDR3 region has the DNA TGTGCCAGCAGCTTGGAGATATTAGGGACAGGTGGGGGCTACACCTTC.

This rearrangement joins TRBV11-2 to TRBJ1-4; TRBD1 matches 9 bases. This CDR3 contains 14 residues. V trimming: 4 bases; J trimming: 10 bases; junction bases outside the gene matches: 7. The germline V gene encodes CDR1 SGHAT and CDR2 FQNNGV. CDR3 in DNA: TGTGCCAGCAGCTCGGGACAGGGCGTCCGAAAACTGTTTTTT. Residues: CASSSGQGVRKLFF.

The V call is TRBV18, the J call TRBJ1-1, with D hard to call. Per germline, CDR1 KGHSH and CDR2 LQKENI. Deletions cut 2 bases from V and 5 bases from J, with 18 bases between. The CDR3 totals 16 residues. The CDR3: CASSPIELSISTEAFF. In nucleotides, the CDR3 is TGTGCCAGCTCACCAATTGAACTTAGTATATCAACTGAAGCTTTCTTT.

The count of this clone is one. The rearrangement joins TRBV11-1 to TRBJ1-6; 7 bases line up with TRBD1. The V and J ends lost 4 bases and 12 bases, in that order; junction bases with no gene match: 9. Germline-derived CDR1 and CDR2 are SGHAT and FQDESV (reference sequence). The CDR3 runs to 14 residues. CDR3 in amino acids: CASSSHGQEKPLHF. The CDR3 DNA reads as TGTGCCAGCAGCTCGCACGGACAGGAGAAACCCCTCCACTTT.

The genes are TRBV5-1 and TRBJ1-1; D is ambiguous. Trimming left V 4 bases short and J 3 bases short, with 16 bases between. CDR3 length: 15 residues. From germline, CDR1 is SGHRS and CDR2 YFSETQ. The CDR3 is CASSARVRADTEAFF. CDR3 in DNA: TGCGCCAGCAGCGCGCGGGTCCGGGCGGACACTGAAGCTTTCTTT.

The V and J genes are TRBV5-8 and TRBJ1-5; D uncertain. Germline values: CDR1 SGHTS, CDR2 YDEGEE. V lost 1 base and J lost 9, with 11 bases in between. The CDR3 is made up of 13 amino acids. The CDR3 DNA reads TGTGCCAGCAGCTTGCGGGCGGGATGGCCCCAGCATTTT. Protein: CASSLRAGWPQHF.

This rearrangement joins TRBV2 to TRBJ1-2; tentative D call: TRBD1 (6 bases). The CDR3 length is 14 residues. Germline loops: CDR1 SNHLY, CDR2 FYNNEI. Trimming shortened V by 10 bases and J by 8 bases, and 23 bases separated the two germline ends. In DNA, the CDR3 is TGTGCCACCACTTCTTCGGCGGGGGCGCAAGGCTACACCTTC. This gives the protein CATTSSAGAQGYTF. The entire variable domain, with the rest obtained from reference TRBV2 and TRBJ1-2, is as follows: EPEVTQTPSHQVTQMGQEVILRCVPISNHLYFYWYRQILGQKVEFLVSFYNNEISEKSEIFDDQFSVERPDGSNFTLKIRSTKLEDSAMYFCATTSSAGAQGYTFGSGTRLTVV.

The rearrangement uses TRBV18 and TRBJ1-2, with D uncertain. Between the trimmed V and J ends, which lost 0 bases and 1 base, there was a span of 9 bases. This CDR3 comprises 15 residues. Germline V CDR1 and CDR2: KGHSH, LQKENI. CDR3 coding DNA: TGTGCCAGCTCACCACCGGCCACAAGTAACTATGGCTACACCTTC. This gives the protein CASSPPATSNYGYTF.

The chain recombines TRBV4-3 with TRBJ1-1; the D is unclear. This CDR3 region has 16 residues. Germline V gene sequence: CDR1 LGHNA, CDR2 YSLEER. Trimming took off 0 bases at V and 4 bases at J, with 15 bases between the two ends. CDR3 in DNA: TGCGCCAGCAGCCAAGATGCTTCCAGGAGGAGCACTGAAGCTTTCTTT. Encoded protein: CASSQDASRRSTEAFF.

The chain joins TRBV5-1 to TRBJ2-5; D possibly corresponds to TRBD1 (6 bases). Trimming took off 5 bases at V and 3 bases at J, with 8 bases between the two ends. Germline values: CDR1 SGHRS, CDR2 YFSETQ. The CDR3 consists of 12 residues. CDR3 loop: CASRAGEETQYF. The DNA for the CDR3 is TGCGCCAGCAGGGCAGGGGAAGAGACCCAGTACTTC.

Sample share makes this clone medium-sized (0.01 to 0.1%). The chain is built from TRBV19 and TRBJ1-5; a weak D match, TRBD1 (5 bases). V gave up 3 bases and J gave up 6 bases, with 21 bases separating them. Germline assignment: CDR1 LNHDA and CDR2 SQIVND (reference sequence). This CDR3 has 17 amino acids. CDR3 sequence: CASSMGNPQGAFQPQHF. In DNA, the CDR3 is TGTGCCAGTAGTATGGGGAACCCACAAGGGGCCTTTCAGCCCCAGCATTTT. The entire variable domain, with the rest obtained from reference TRBV19 and TRBJ1-5, is as follows: DGGITQSPKYLFRKEGQNVTLSCEQNLNHDAMYWYRQDPGQGLRLIYYSQIVNDFQKGDIAEGYSVSREKKESFPLTVTSAQKNPTAFYLCASSMGNPQGAFQPQHFGDGTRLSIL.

V is TRBV2 and J is TRBJ1-2; 7 bases match TRBD1. V dropped 5 bases and J dropped 2; count of bases not matched to a gene: 2. The CDR3 consists of 13 residues. Germline V gives CDR1 SNHLY, CDR2 FYNNEI. The CDR3 bases are TGTGCCAGCAGTCCGGACAGGAACTATGGCTACACCTTC. This gives the protein CASSPDRNYGYTF.

The V and J genes are TRBV6-5 and TRBJ1-1, with D tentatively TRBD1 (5 bases). Trimming cost V 5 bases and J 5 bases, with 15 bases left between them. The CDR3 runs to 14 residues. Germline V gives CDR1 MNHEY, CDR2 SVGAGI. The CDR3 is CASSTRTGGTEAFF. For the CDR3, the DNA is TGTGCCAGCAGTACAAGGACGGGGGGAACTGAAGCTTTCTTT.

There are a few counts of this clone. J is TRBJ1-2 and V is TRBV5-1, with 9 nucleotides matching TRBD1. This CDR3 has 15 residues. The germline V gene encodes CDR1 SGHRS and CDR2 YFSETQ. V gave up 6 bases and J gave up 2 bases; unmatched junction bases: 8. The CDR3 here is CASMSTGGANYGYTF. In DNA form, the CDR3 reads TGCGCCAGCATGAGTACAGGGGGCGCAAACTATGGCTACACCTTC.

With regard to this clone: Other DNA sequences of this sample code for an identical CDR3. The chain carries TRBV7-9 and TRBJ1-5, with 9 positions matching TRBD1. V gave up 6 bases and J gave up 4 bases; unmatched junction bases: 4. This CDR3 spans 14 amino acids. CDR1 and CDR2 (germline): SEHNR, FQNEAQ (reference sequence). CDR3 nucleotide sequence: TGTGCCAGCAGTCTGGACAGGGGAAATCAGCCCCAGCATTTT. This sequence encodes CASSLDRGNQPQHF.

CDR3 DNA sequence: TGTGCCAGCAGTCGACAGGGAGACACTGAAGCTTTCTTT. This codes for CASSRQGDTEAFF. The chain links TRBV5-5 to TRBJ1-1; TRBD1 matches at 7 bases. V was pared by 5 bases and J by 3 bases, with 4 bases of the junction left unmatched. CDR1 and CDR2 from the germline V gene are SGHKS and YYEKEE (reference sequence). The length of the CDR3 is 13 residues.

CDR3 sequence: CASSPGRKYGYTF. In DNA, the CDR3 is TGTGCCAGCAGCCCTGGGAGGAAATATGGCTACACCTTC. The J gene is TRBJ1-2, the V gene TRBV7-2; the D is unclear. CDR3 length: 13 amino acids. V lost 5 bases and J 5 bases, leaving 12 bases between the germline ends. Germline V gene data show CDR1 as SGHTA and CDR2 as FQGNSA. The entire variable domain, with the rest obtained from reference TRBV7-2 and TRBJ1-2, is as follows: GAGVSQSPSNKVTEKGKDVELRCDPISGHTALYWYRQSLGQGLEFLIYFQGNSAPDKSGLPSDRFSAERTGGSVSTLTIQRTQQEDSAVYLCASSPGRKYGYTFGSGTRLTVV.

The rearrangement uses TRBV12-5 and TRBJ2-7; D may be TRBD1 (6 bases). CDR3 length: 13 residues. Germline-derived CDR1 and CDR2 are LGHNT and FRNRAP. The V gene lost 7 bases and the J gene lost 0 bases, with 10 bases spanning the gap. CDR3: CASALDSSYEQYF. As DNA, the CDR3 is TGTGCTAGTGCCTTGGACAGCTCCTACGAGCAGTACTTC.

J is TRBJ2-3 and V is TRBV5-1, with 12 bases matching TRBD2. The J segment lost 0 bases and the V segment lost 3 bases, leaving 8 bases of the junction unmatched. The CDR3 runs 18 residues. The germline V gene encodes CDR1 SGHRS and CDR2 YFSETQ. CDR3 coding DNA: TGCGCCAGCAGCTCACTAGCGGGGGGTAGGGTTAGCACAGATACGCAGTATTTT. Amino acids: CASSSLAGGRVSTDTQYF.

The count of this clone is one. The V gene is TRBV11-2, the J gene TRBJ1-2; 7 nucleotides match TRBD1. Germline V lookup: CDR1 SGHAT, CDR2 FQNNGV. CDR3 length: 17 amino acids. Unmatched junction bases numbered 8, after V lost 0 bases and J lost 1 base. DNA for the CDR3: TGTGCCAGCAGCTTAGAAGGGGGCCTACGATTTAACTATGGCTACACCTTC. This encodes CASSLEGGLRFNYGYTF.

The chain recombines TRBV18 with TRBJ2-2; the match to TRBD1 covers 8 bases. The CDR3 sequence is 15 residues long. After removal of 5 bases from V and 3 bases from J, the junction contained 5 bases not matched to a gene. Looked up from germline, CDR1 is KGHSH and CDR2 is LQKENI. CDR3: CASSSGGSDTGELFF. CDR3 DNA: TGTGCCAGCTCATCAGGGGGCTCGGACACCGGGGAGCTGTTTTTT.